These 8 T cell receptor beta chains were all obtained from the same sample, sequenced in a study of CD8+ T cells in alopecia areata. TCR sequencing used cDNA made by reverse transcription of extracted RNA. The data were produced by immunoSEQ multiplex PCR, yet TCRdb's version contains in-frame clones alone and is incomplete. The sample has more than 200,000 clones, over 40% seen once. Regarding treatment: oral pan-JAK inhibitor, 5-10 mg twice daily. Sample: CD4+ T cells sorted from blood, taken at roughly week 36, from a patient treated with tofacitinib. These receptors came from a human donor with alopecia areata.

The sample holds many counts of this clone. This chain links TRBV2 with TRBJ1-1, with 8 bases lining up with TRBD1. J gave up 1 base and V 8 bases, and 6 bases lay outside the gene matches. Germline CDR1 and CDR2: SNHLY and FYNNEI. This CDR3 is built from 14 residues. The CDR3 spells CASLGDRGNTEAFF. The CDR3 nucleotides are TGTGCCAGCCTCGGAGACAGGGGGAACACTGAAGCTTTCTTT. The entire variable domain, with the rest obtained from reference TRBV2 and TRBJ1-1, is as follows: EPEVTQTPSHQVTQMGQEVILRCVPISNHLYFYWYRQILGQKVEFLVSFYNNEISEKSEIFDDQFSVERPDGSNFTLKIRSTKLEDSAMYFCASLGDRGNTEAFFGQGTRLTVV.

The chain has TRBV4-1 and TRBJ2-5; D gene uncertain. The V gene's germline CDR1 is MGHRA and CDR2 YSYEKL. The CDR3 spans 12 residues. V was pared by 4 bases and J by 2 bases, with 5 bases between. The CDR3 reads CASSLMQETQYF. The CDR3 DNA follows: TGCGCCAGCAGCCTAATGCAAGAGACCCAGTACTTC.

This clone was seen a few times. V usage is TRBV14 and J usage is TRBJ1-4; D possibly corresponds to TRBD1 (6 bases). The V end lost 0 bases, the J end lost 8 bases, and 16 bases lay between the germline ends. The V gene's germline CDR1 is SGHDN and CDR2 FVKESK. The CDR3 runs to 16 residues. CDR3 nucleotides: TGTGCCAGCAGCCAAGATGGGGTACAGGGCAACGAAAAACTGTTTTTT. It translates to CASSQDGVQGNEKLFF.

The J gene is TRBJ2-7, the V gene TRBV19; D is perhaps TRBD1 (6 bases). V dropped 4 bases and J dropped 2 bases, with 15 bases sitting between them. Germline CDR1 is LNHDA and CDR2 is SQIVND (reference sequence). This CDR3 comprises 15 residues. Here the CDR3 reads CASSTRQDPTYEQYF. The CDR3 nucleotides read TGTGCCAGTAGTACTCGACAGGACCCCACCTACGAGCAGTACTTC. The full variable domain, in which reference TRBV19 and TRBJ2-7 provide the parts outside the CDR3, is DGGITQSPKYLFRKEGQNVTLSCEQNLNHDAMYWYRQDPGQGLRLIYYSQIVNDFQKGDIAEGYSVSREKKESFPLTVTSAQKNPTAFYLCASSTRQDPTYEQYFGPGTRLTVT.

This clone was seen once. The J gene is TRBJ2-3, the V gene TRBV13; 13 positions agree with TRBD2. Germline trimming cut 6 bases from V and 4 bases from J; bases unmatched to any gene: 7. Germline V gene data show CDR1 as PRHDT and CDR2 as FYEKMQ (reference sequence). This CDR3 contains 16 residues. The CDR3 region has the DNA TGTGCCAGCAGTCGACTAGCGGGAGGACGGGCAGATACGCAGTATTTT. Protein sequence: CASSRLAGGRADTQYF.

J is TRBJ2-1 and V is TRBV28, with 7 bases that match TRBD2. Trimming at V came to 6 bases and at J to 1 base, leaving 6 bases not matched to a gene. Germline loops: CDR1 MDHEN, CDR2 SYDVKM. The CDR3 sequence is 15 residues long. CDR3 DNA sequence: TGTGCCAGCAGCCCCAGCGGGAAGTCCTACAATGAGCAGTTCTTC. It is translated as CASSPSGKSYNEQFF.

V usage is TRBV6-6 and J usage is TRBJ2-5; tentatively, D is TRBD2 (5 bases). CDR1 and CDR2 (germline): MNHNY, SVGAGI (reference sequence). This CDR3 contains 15 residues. Trimming cost V 5 bases and J 0 bases, with 13 bases left between them. The CDR3: CASSGVGEYQETQYF. CDR3 coding DNA: TGTGCCAGCAGTGGGGTCGGGGAGTACCAAGAGACCCAGTACTTC.

This chain links TRBV4-3 with TRBJ2-5, with 14 bases fitting TRBD2. The CDR3 is made up of 16 amino acids. V shed 4 bases, J shed 3 bases, and the junction held 4 bases outside the gene matches. The germline V gene has CDR1 LGHNA and CDR2 YSLEER. The CDR3 is CASSPTGLAGEETQYF. CDR3 coding DNA: TGCGCCAGCAGCCCAACGGGACTAGCGGGAGAAGAGACCCAGTACTTC.